A single sample is the source of the 20 T cell receptor beta chains below, sequenced in a study of cytomegalovirus exposure and HLA in healthy donors (dated by TCRdb to 2016 to 2017). Library method: the immunoSEQ multiplex PCR assay. For the multiplex PCR, a mixture combining 60 forward primers for TCR Vbeta segments and 13 reverse primers for TCR Jbeta segments was used. TCRdb carries this immuneACCESS record with in-frame sequences only. Its versions omit some clonotypes, under half of them owing to an unresolved V gene in the studies checked, with the rest unexplained. The sample table contains under 200,000 clones; only one count was recorded for roughly 80% of them. The ten largest clones take up 2% to 2.5% of the sample. Material: PBMCs. Every receptor here comes from a male donor in good health and CMV-seronegative.

The chain recombines TRBV6-5 with TRBJ1-3; 8 nucleotides match TRBD1. V was clipped by 0 bases and J by 2 bases; unmatched bases: 0. Germline values: CDR1 MNHEY, CDR2 SVGAGI. The CDR3 runs to 15 residues. The chain's CDR3 is CASSYSDRAGNTIYF. Written as DNA, the CDR3 is TGTGCCAGCAGTTACTCGGACAGGGCTGGAAACACCATATATTTT.

The table lists this clone with a few counts. V is TRBV19 and J is TRBJ1-2; D is perhaps TRBD1 (5 bases). Trimming stripped 5 bases from V and 4 bases from J, with 20 bases between. The CDR3 extends over 16 amino acids. Germline loops: CDR1 LNHDA, CDR2 SQIVND (reference sequence). DNA for the CDR3: TGTGCCAGTAGTCCCGCGGGACTGCCGGGGGGCTATGGCTACACCTTC. Its protein product is CASSPAGLPGGYGYTF.

The gene calls are TRBV6-1 and TRBJ2-5, with 7 bases aligning to TRBD2. Germline CDR1 reads MNHNS; CDR2 reads SASEGT. The CDR3 has 16 amino acids. V lost 4 bases, J lost 0 bases, and 8 bases stayed unmatched. The CDR3 DNA reads as TGTGCCAGCAGTGCCCTAGTGGGGGGGAACCAAGAGACCCAGTACTTC. Amino acid sequence: CASSALVGGNQETQYF.

The rearrangement uses TRBV2 and TRBJ2-3; 11 bases are a match to TRBD2. CDR1 is SNHLY, CDR2 FYNNEI, per germline. The V and J ends lost 11 bases and 4 bases, in that order; junction bases with no gene match: 11. The CDR3 covers 15 residues. The CDR3 bases are TGTGCCCGCTGGGGTAGCGGGGGGGCCCCAGATACGCAGTATTTT. Translating gives CARWGSGGAPDTQYF.

V is TRBV5-1 and J is TRBJ1-1, with D possibly TRBD1 on 5 matching bases. From germline, CDR1 is SGHRS and CDR2 YFSETQ. The CDR3 consists of 14 residues. V lost 5 bases and J 1 base, leaving 12 bases between the germline ends. The DNA for the CDR3 is TGCGCCAGCAGAGGGGCGACAGCGAACACTGAAGCTTTCTTT. It encodes CASRGATANTEAFF.

This rearrangement joins TRBV27 to TRBJ2-1; 10 nucleotides agree with TRBD1. The germline V gene encodes CDR1 MNHEY and CDR2 SMNVEV (reference sequence). The V segment lost 5 bases and the J segment 8 bases; nucleotides outside the gene matches: 9. The CDR3 loop spans 15 amino acids. CDR3 residues: CASSGGDRGFHEQFF. In nucleotides, the CDR3 is TGTGCCAGCAGTGGTGGGGACAGGGGCTTCCATGAGCAGTTCTTC.

Here the CDR3 reads CASRLPDRAYEQYF. For the CDR3, the DNA is TGCGCCAGCAGATTACCGGACAGGGCCTACGAGCAGTACTTC. The chain has TRBV5-1 and TRBJ2-7, with TRBD1 matching over 8 bases. From germline, CDR1 is SGHRS and CDR2 YFSETQ. This CDR3 comprises 14 residues. V lost 5 bases and J lost 2; bases outside the gene matches: 6.

The genes are TRBV5-1 and TRBJ1-4; TRBD1 matches 9 bases. CDR3 length: 14 amino acids. Per germline, CDR1 SGHRS and CDR2 YFSETQ. The ends lost 4 bases at V and 8 bases at J; junction bases unmatched: 6. The CDR3 spells CASSRQGGWEKLFF. The CDR3 DNA sequence: TGCGCCAGCAGCAGACAGGGGGGTTGGGAAAAACTGTTTTTT.

This chain joins TRBV5-6 and TRBJ2-7; D call uncertain. Per germline, CDR1 SGHDT and CDR2 YYEEEE. This CDR3 is 12 amino acids long. The V end lost 0 bases, the J end lost 3 bases, and 4 bases lay between the germline ends. The CDR3 DNA follows: TGTGCCAGCAGCTTGGGAGGCTACGAGCAGTACTTC. Protein: CASSLGGYEQYF.

The V and J genes are TRBV2 and TRBJ1-5, with D tentatively TRBD1 (5 bases). The V gene lost 5 bases and the J gene lost 2 bases, with 16 bases spanning the gap. Germline CDR1 SNHLY, CDR2 FYNNEI. This CDR3 contains 16 residues. The CDR3 DNA sequence: TGTGCCAGCAGTAGGAGGGGACGGGAAGGCAATCAGCCCCAGCATTTT. It codes for CASSRRGREGNQPQHF.

The rearrangement joins TRBV5-4 to TRBJ1-6, with 8 bases matching TRBD1. CDR3 length equals 15 residues. Germline V gene lookup returns CDR1 SGHNT and CDR2 YYREEE (reference sequence). J lost 7 bases, V lost 0 bases, and 3 bases had no gene match. As DNA, the CDR3 is TGTGCCAGCAGCTTGGGGACAGGGAGAAATTCACCCCTCCACTTT. Residues: CASSLGTGRNSPLHF.

Only one count was recorded for this clone. The V and J genes are TRBV27 and TRBJ1-3; unclear D gene. CDR3 length equals 13 residues. Germline V lookup: CDR1 MNHEY, CDR2 SMNVEV (reference sequence). Trimming left V 2 bases short and J 0 bases short, with 2 bases between. The CDR3 spells CASSLHSGNTIYF. The CDR3 DNA reads as TGTGCCAGCAGTTTACACTCTGGAAACACCATATATTTT.

Only a few counts were recorded for this clone. The CDR3 is CASSFSGGTSTDTQYF. CDR3 sequence (DNA): TGTGCCAGCAGTTTTTCGGGGGGAACTAGCACAGATACGCAGTATTTT. This chain links TRBV27 with TRBJ2-3, with 7 bases that match TRBD2. CDR1 and CDR2 (germline): MNHEY, SMNVEV (reference sequence). CDR3 length equals 16 residues. J was trimmed by 0 bases and V by 3 bases; bases with no gene match: 6.

The J gene is TRBJ2-5, the V gene TRBV5-5; D gene unclear. This CDR3 contains 13 residues. The V end was cut by 0 bases, the J end by 3 bases, with 6 bases between. Germline CDR1 SGHKS, CDR2 YYEKEE (reference sequence). DNA of the CDR3: TGTGCCAGCAGCTTGGAGCAGGAAGAGACCCAGTACTTC. Protein product: CASSLEQEETQYF.

This clone was seen more than once but under ten times. V is TRBV19 and J is TRBJ2-3; weak D call: TRBD2 (5 bases). There are 13 residues in the CDR3. Looked up from germline, CDR1 is LNHDA and CDR2 is SQIVND (reference sequence). The V end was cut by 5 bases, the J end by 6 bases, with 12 bases between. CDR3 loop: CASSPQAVDTQYF. Here the CDR3 DNA reads TGTGCCAGTAGTCCACAAGCGGTCGATACGCAGTATTTT.

V and J are TRBV19 and TRBJ1-5, with 12 bases lining up with TRBD1. Trimming cost V 6 bases and J 6 bases; bases outside gene matches: 6. Germline lookup yields CDR1 LNHDA and CDR2 SQIVND (reference sequence). The CDR3 totals 15 residues. Here the CDR3 DNA reads TGTGCCAGTAGGACGGGACAGGGGGCAATTCAGCCCCAGCATTTT. The encoded protein is CASRTGQGAIQPQHF.

This clone is a singleton in its sample. The V call is TRBV9, the J call TRBJ2-7; a possible D gene is TRBD1 (6 bases). Trimming took 4 bases from V and 5 from J, leaving 19 bases between them. The CDR3 runs to 15 residues. CDR1 and CDR2 (germline): SGDLS, YYNGEE. For the CDR3, the DNA is TGTGCCAGCAGCATGGGACCGCAGGGGATCCACGAGCAGTACTTC. Translation gives CASSMGPQGIHEQYF.

CDR3 in DNA: TGTGCCAGCAGCGTCACAGGGATCGACACTGAAGCTTTCTTT. Protein sequence: CASSVTGIDTEAFF. This chain uses TRBV7-2 with TRBJ1-1; perhaps TRBD1 as D (6 bases). Germline CDR1 reads SGHTA; CDR2 reads FQGNSA. This CDR3 contains 14 residues. V lost 5 bases, J lost 3 bases, and 13 bases lay in between.

The chain employs TRBV29-1 and TRBJ2-3; 9 positions match TRBD1. After removal of 6 bases from V and 2 bases from J, the junction contained 9 bases not matched to a gene. The CDR3 sequence is 15 residues long. Per the germline V gene, CDR1 is SQVTM and CDR2 is ANQGSEA. The CDR3 region has the DNA TGCAGCGTAGGACTCACAGGGGGCAACACAGATACGCAGTATTTT. Residues: CSVGLTGGNTDTQYF.

The chain joins TRBV2 to TRBJ2-3; the D is unclear. V was shortened by 3 bases and J by 0 bases, with 10 bases between the two germline ends. Germline CDR1 is SNHLY and CDR2 is FYNNEI. This CDR3 comprises 15 residues. The DNA of the CDR3 is TGTGCCAGCAGTGACGAGCGTCTTAGCACAGATACGCAGTATTTT. This translates into CASSDERLSTDTQYF.